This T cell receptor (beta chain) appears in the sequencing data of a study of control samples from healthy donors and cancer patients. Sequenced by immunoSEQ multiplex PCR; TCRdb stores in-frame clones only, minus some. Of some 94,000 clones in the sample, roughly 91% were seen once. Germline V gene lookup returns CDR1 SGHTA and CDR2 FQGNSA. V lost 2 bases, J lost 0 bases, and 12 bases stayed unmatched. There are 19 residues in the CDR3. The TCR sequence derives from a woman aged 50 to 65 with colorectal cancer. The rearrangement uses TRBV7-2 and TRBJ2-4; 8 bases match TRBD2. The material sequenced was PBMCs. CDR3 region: CASSLRAGGTSLAKNIQYF. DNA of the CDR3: TGTGCCAGCAGCTTAAGGGCGGGGGGTACATCCCTAGCCAAAAACATTCAGTACTTC.